Presented here are 28 T cell receptor beta chains from one specimen sequenced in a study of T cell changes during pregnancy in multiple sclerosis. Clones were read by immunoSEQ multiplex PCR, and TCRdb kept only the in-frame ones, dropping some. The sample has 55,000 to 70,000 clones, around 93% seen once; the top ten hold about 1.8%. Sequencing used peripheral blood, obtained after pregnancy. All receptors come from a female donor with multiple sclerosis, enrolled in a pregnancy study.

The rearrangement joins TRBV2 to TRBJ2-1, with TRBD1 matching 12 bases. This CDR3 has 16 amino acids. From germline, CDR1 is SNHLY and CDR2 FYNNEI. The J segment lost 4 bases and the V segment lost 7 bases, leaving 8 bases of the junction unmatched. Here the CDR3 DNA reads TGTGCCAGCATAGGAGGGACAGGGGGCGAATACAATGAGCAGTTCTTC. Protein sequence: CASIGGTGGEYNEQFF.

This clone has just one count. CDR3 residues: CASSLDTDNYEQYF. CDR3 coding DNA: TGTGCCAGCAGCTTAGATACGGACAACTACGAGCAGTACTTC. V usage is TRBV7-9 and J usage is TRBJ2-7, with a tentative D call TRBD1 (5 bases). Germline-derived CDR1 and CDR2 are SEHNR and FQNEAQ (reference sequence). V gave up 1 base and J gave up 3 bases, with 10 bases separating them. The CDR3 has 14 amino acids.

This chain uses TRBV30 with TRBJ2-6; TRBD1 aligns across 10 bases. Trimming took 0 bases from V and 4 from J; bases not matched to a gene: 9. Germline V lookup: CDR1 GTSNPN, CDR2 SVGIG (reference sequence). The CDR3 runs to 18 residues. This CDR3 reads CAWSVQGQGVLGANVLTF. The CDR3 nucleotides read TGTGCCTGGAGTGTACAAGGACAGGGGGTCTTAGGGGCCAACGTCCTGACTTTC.

CDR3 bases: TGCGCCAGCAGCCAAGCTCTCCGGGAGACCCAGTACTTC. This codes for CASSQALRETQYF. This chain joins TRBV4-1 and TRBJ2-5; D remains unclear. Germline V gene sequence: CDR1 MGHRA, CDR2 YSYEKL. V gave up 1 base and J gave up 5 bases, with 8 bases separating them. The CDR3 contains 13 residues.

The rearrangement uses TRBV9 and TRBJ2-1, with 8 bases aligning to TRBD2. Germline CDR1 and CDR2: SGDLS and YYNGEE. Losses at the gene ends were 3 bases for V and 7 bases for J; bases not matched to a gene: 0. The CDR3 contains 12 residues. CDR3 coding DNA: TGTGCCAGCAGCGGACTAGCGAATGAGCAGTTCTTC. Protein sequence: CASSGLANEQFF.

The rearrangement joins TRBV28 to TRBJ1-3; 7 bases align to TRBD1. The V segment lost 8 bases and the J segment 0 bases; nucleotides outside the gene matches: 19. CDR1 is MDHEN, CDR2 SYDVKM, per germline. The CDR3 has 19 amino acids. The CDR3 bases are TGTGCCAGCGGCCCACGGGACAGCGGAGGCCGTTACTCTGGAAACACCATATATTTT. Protein: CASGPRDSGGRYSGNTIYF.

V gene TRBV19 combines with J gene TRBJ2-2, with 7 bases aligning to TRBD1. The CDR3 spans 15 residues. The germline CDR1 and CDR2 sequences are LNHDA and SQIVND (reference sequence). The trim removed 8 bases at V and 5 bases at J, leaving 11 bases unmatched. The CDR3 sequence is CASALIGGATGELFF. The CDR3 DNA is TGTGCCAGTGCGTTGATAGGGGGCGCAACCGGGGAGCTGTTTTTT.

V is TRBV7-2 and J is TRBJ2-1; TRBD2 aligns across 7 bases. With V trimmed by 5 bases and J by 6 bases, 7 bases remained unmatched. The CDR3 covers 14 residues. Germline lookup yields CDR1 SGHTA and CDR2 FQGNSA. The CDR3 reads CASSPGLTGNEQFF. CDR3 DNA sequence: TGTGCCAGCAGCCCGGGACTAACCGGCAATGAGCAGTTCTTC.

The genes are TRBV7-9 and TRBJ1-2, with 10 nucleotides matching TRBD1. After removal of 4 bases from V and 2 bases from J, the junction contained 1 base not matched to a gene. Germline V CDR1 and CDR2: SEHNR, FQNEAQ (reference sequence). The CDR3 is 14 residues long. CDR3 in DNA: TGTGCCAGCAGCTGGGACAGGGGAAACTATGGCTACACCTTC. This sequence encodes CASSWDRGNYGYTF.

The chain uses TRBV6-1 and TRBJ2-6; D gene unclear. V shed 3 bases and J shed 4 bases, with 22 bases lying between them. From germline, CDR1 is MNHNS and CDR2 SASEGT. The CDR3 runs to 19 residues. The CDR3 is CASSDAAPGLILGANVLTF. CDR3 nucleotides: TGTGCCAGCAGTGACGCCGCGCCAGGTCTCATTTTAGGGGCCAACGTCCTGACTTTC.

The J gene is TRBJ1-4, the V gene TRBV27; maybe TRBD1 (5 bases). Trimming cost V 0 bases and J 7 bases, with 12 bases left between them. The CDR3 consists of 15 residues. CDR1 is MNHEY and CDR2 is SMNVEV in the germline V gene (reference sequence). CDR3 nucleotides: TGTGCCAGCAGTTTATCGGCGGGACCTCGTGAAAAACTGTTTTTT. This translates into CASSLSAGPREKLFF. The entire variable domain, with the rest obtained from reference TRBV27 and TRBJ1-4, is as follows: EAQVTQNPRYLITVTGKKLTVTCSQNMNHEYMSWYRQDPGLGLRQIYYSMNVEVTDKGDVPEGYKVSRKEKRNFPLILESPSPNQTSLYFCASSLSAGPREKLFFGSGTQLSVL.

The chain is built from TRBV7-9 and TRBJ2-7; D call uncertain. Trimming left V 4 bases short and J 3 bases short, with 4 bases between. Germline-derived CDR1 and CDR2 are SEHNR and FQNEAQ (reference sequence). The CDR3 is 11 amino acids. In DNA form, the CDR3 reads TGTGCCAGCAGCTCCCACTACGAGCAGTACTTC. Translation gives CASSSHYEQYF.

V and J are TRBV10-3 and TRBJ2-5; 7 bases agree with TRBD2. Germline V gene sequence: CDR1 ENHRY, CDR2 SYGVKD. V lost 4 bases, J lost 1 base, and 6 bases stayed unmatched. The CDR3 is 15 amino acids. CDR3 region: CAISGGASGQETQYF. In DNA, the CDR3 is TGTGCCATCAGTGGAGGGGCTAGCGGCCAAGAGACCCAGTACTTC.

The rearrangement links TRBV4-1 to TRBJ2-2, with D unresolved. Trimming left V 5 bases short and J 7 bases short, with 14 bases between. There are 14 residues in the CDR3. Per the germline V gene, CDR1 is MGHRA and CDR2 is YSYEKL. The CDR3 loop is CASSARGSGGELFF. CDR3 coding DNA: TGCGCCAGCAGCGCCCGCGGATCGGGCGGGGAGCTGTTTTTT.

The J gene is TRBJ1-4, the V gene TRBV28; D not resolved. The CDR3 is 15 amino acids. Trimming stripped 3 bases from V and 5 bases from J, with 13 bases between. The germline V gene has CDR1 MDHEN and CDR2 SYDVKM. The CDR3, as DNA: TGTGCCAGCAGTTTCGAGGTGCTTAGGAATGAAAAACTGTTTTTT. Translation gives CASSFEVLRNEKLFF.

The chain combines TRBV5-1 with TRBJ2-3; D might be TRBD2 (6 bases). Deletions cut 0 bases from V and 5 bases from J, with 13 bases between. Germline CDR1 reads SGHRS; CDR2 reads YFSETQ. The CDR3 sequence is 15 residues long. CDR3: CASSLEGRREDTQYF. The CDR3 region has the DNA TGCGCCAGCAGCTTGGAGGGAAGGCGGGAAGATACGCAGTATTTT.

This clone turned up a few times. The chain joins TRBV19 to TRBJ1-5; the match to TRBD1 covers 8 bases. This CDR3 has 17 amino acids. The V segment lost 5 bases and the J segment 3 bases; nucleotides outside the gene matches: 12. Per germline, CDR1 LNHDA and CDR2 SQIVND (reference sequence). CDR3 loop: CASSAITGQGNNQPQHF. DNA of the CDR3: TGTGCCAGTAGTGCAATCACAGGACAGGGTAACAATCAGCCCCAGCATTTT.

The chain is built from TRBV6-4 and TRBJ2-3, with TRBD1 as a possible D gene (5 bases). Germline V gene lookup returns CDR1 MRHNA and CDR2 SNTAGT. The germline V and J ends were trimmed by 2 bases and 8 bases, with 5 bases remaining between them. This CDR3 is built from 11 residues. CDR3: CASSDGATQYF. The CDR3 DNA reads as TGTGCCAGCAGTGACGGGGCTACGCAGTATTTT.

This clone appeared once. The V call is TRBV27, the J call TRBJ1-1; no clear D gene. The CDR3 sequence is 14 residues long. The V and J ends lost 8 bases and 1 base respectively, with 14 bases between them. The germline V gene encodes CDR1 MNHEY and CDR2 SMNVEV (reference sequence). As DNA, the CDR3 is TGTGCCAGCTCCTCCCGCCGCGGGAACACTGAAGCTTTCTTT. Translated, it gives CASSSRRGNTEAFF.

The V call is TRBV6-5, the J call TRBJ2-5, with no clear D. The CDR3 consists of 14 residues. The V end was cut by 0 bases, the J end by 5 bases, with 10 bases between. In germline, CDR1 is MNHEY, CDR2 SVGAGI. CDR3 nucleotide sequence: TGTGCCAGCAGTTACTCGAGTCCCTGGGAGACCCAGTACTTC. Amino acid sequence: CASSYSSPWETQYF.

For the CDR3, the DNA is TGTGCCAGCAGCTTACGGAGTATCATATATGAGCAGTTCTTC. Translated: CASSLRSIIYEQFF. This chain connects TRBV13 to TRBJ2-1; D ambiguous. V was clipped by 2 bases and J by 8 bases, with 13 bases between them. This CDR3 is built from 14 residues. Germline V gene sequence: CDR1 PRHDT, CDR2 FYEKMQ (reference sequence).

The V call is TRBV15, the J call TRBJ2-1; TRBD2 might be the D (6 bases). CDR1 is LNHNV and CDR2 is YYDKDF in the germline V gene (reference sequence). With 0 bases removed from V and 4 bases from J, the gap between germline ends came to 13 bases. The CDR3 is 16 amino acids. CDR3 loop: CATSRDTGSGYNEQFF. The CDR3 DNA reads TGTGCCACCAGCAGAGATACCGGGAGCGGGTACAATGAGCAGTTCTTC.

The chain joins TRBV11-2 to TRBJ2-2; 7 bases fit TRBD1. The CDR3 contains 15 residues. Trimming at V came to 3 bases and at J to 4 bases, leaving 5 bases not matched to a gene. Germline V lookup: CDR1 SGHAT, CDR2 FQNNGV. DNA for the CDR3: TGTGCCAGCAGCTTGGCAGGGGGAATCACCGGGGAGCTGTTTTTT. Amino acids: CASSLAGGITGELFF.

The chain employs TRBV27 and TRBJ2-7; D gene uncertain. The CDR3 runs to 15 residues. Germline lookup yields CDR1 MNHEY and CDR2 SMNVEV (reference sequence). The V end lost 0 bases, the J end lost 3 bases, and 12 bases lay between the germline ends. The CDR3 region is CASSLSSPTIYEQYF. The CDR3 DNA follows: TGTGCCAGCAGTTTATCTTCCCCCACTATCTACGAGCAGTACTTC.

This clone occurred once. The chain uses TRBV28 and TRBJ1-1; D unresolved. Germline V gene sequence: CDR1 MDHEN, CDR2 SYDVKM. Trimming pared 8 bases from V and 4 bases from J, leaving 5 bases between. The CDR3 runs to 10 residues. In DNA, the CDR3 is TGTGCCAGCGGAGGCACTGAAGCTTTCTTT. Translation: CASGGTEAFF.

This clone was seen more than once but under ten times. The rearrangement uses TRBV27 and TRBJ1-5; D uncertain. The V gene's germline CDR1 is MNHEY and CDR2 SMNVEV (reference sequence). CDR3 length: 14 amino acids. The ends were cut back, 6 bases at V and 3 bases at J, with 12 bases in the middle. For the CDR3, the DNA is TGTGCCAGCAGAAATCTGGACTACAATCAGCCCCAGCATTTT. Its translation: CASRNLDYNQPQHF.

The chain joins TRBV15 to TRBJ2-7; 7 bases fit TRBD1. The CDR3 length is 15 residues. In germline, CDR1 is LNHNV, CDR2 YYDKDF (reference sequence). Germline trimming cut 0 bases from V and 1 base from J; bases unmatched to any gene: 3. In nucleotides, the CDR3 is TGTGCCACCAGCAGAGATCGGACAGGTTCCTACGAGCAGTACTTC. It is translated as CATSRDRTGSYEQYF.

The chain combines TRBV6-6 with TRBJ1-4, with 7 nucleotides matching TRBD1. CDR3 length: 15 amino acids. CDR1 is MNHNY, CDR2 SVGAGI, per germline (reference sequence). J lost 4 bases, V lost 8 bases, and 10 bases had no gene match. The CDR3 reads CASGYRGVDNEKLFF. The CDR3 DNA is TGTGCCAGCGGATACAGGGGCGTAGATAATGAAAAACTGTTTTTT.